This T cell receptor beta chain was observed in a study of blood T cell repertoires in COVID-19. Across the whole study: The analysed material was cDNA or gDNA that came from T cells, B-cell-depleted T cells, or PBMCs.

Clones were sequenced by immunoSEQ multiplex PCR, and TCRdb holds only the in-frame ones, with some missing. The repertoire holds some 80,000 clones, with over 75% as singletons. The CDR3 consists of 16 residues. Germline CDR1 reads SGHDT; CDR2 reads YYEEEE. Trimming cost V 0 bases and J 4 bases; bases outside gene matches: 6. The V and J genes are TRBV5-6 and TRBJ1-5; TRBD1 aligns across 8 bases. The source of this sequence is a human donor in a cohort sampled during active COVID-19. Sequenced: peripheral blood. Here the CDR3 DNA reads TGTGCCAGCAGCTTGGCGGATCAGGGGGCGAATCAGCCCCAGCATTTT. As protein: CASSLADQGANQPQHF.